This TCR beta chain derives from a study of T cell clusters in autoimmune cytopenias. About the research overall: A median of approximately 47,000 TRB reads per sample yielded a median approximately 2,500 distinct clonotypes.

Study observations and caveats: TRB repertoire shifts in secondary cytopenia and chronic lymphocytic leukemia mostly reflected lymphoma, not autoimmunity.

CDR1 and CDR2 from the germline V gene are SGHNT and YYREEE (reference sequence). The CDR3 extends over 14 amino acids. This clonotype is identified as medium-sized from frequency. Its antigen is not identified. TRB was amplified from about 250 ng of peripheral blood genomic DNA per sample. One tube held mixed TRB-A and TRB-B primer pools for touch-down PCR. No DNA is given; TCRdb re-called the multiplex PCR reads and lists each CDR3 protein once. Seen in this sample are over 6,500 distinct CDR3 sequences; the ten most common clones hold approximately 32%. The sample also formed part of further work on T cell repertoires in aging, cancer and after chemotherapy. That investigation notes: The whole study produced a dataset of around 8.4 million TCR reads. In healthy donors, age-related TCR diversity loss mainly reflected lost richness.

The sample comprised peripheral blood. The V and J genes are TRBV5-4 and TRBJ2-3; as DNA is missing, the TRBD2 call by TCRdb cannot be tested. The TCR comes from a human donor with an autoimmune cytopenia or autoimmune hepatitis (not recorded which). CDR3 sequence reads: CASSGGGSTDTQYF.